The 3 T cell receptor beta chains presented below share a single source sample, sequenced in a study of T cell responses to AZD1222 COVID-19 vaccine. Clones were sequenced by immunoSEQ multiplex PCR, and TCRdb holds only the in-frame ones, with some missing. The sample holds over 100,000 clones, approximately 90% seen once. Sequencing used peripheral blood, obtained 28 days after the second AZD1222 dose. These receptors were taken from an adult who received the AZD1222 COVID-19 vaccine.

The chain couples TRBV28 to TRBJ2-7; D may be TRBD2 (5 bases). There are 12 residues in the CDR3. Germline V gene lookup returns CDR1 MDHEN and CDR2 SYDVKM. Trimming stripped 5 bases from V and 4 bases from J, with 9 bases between. The CDR3 bases are TGTGCCAGCAGTCCCGAGGGTTACGAGCAGTACTTC. This sequence encodes CASSPEGYEQYF.

The genes are TRBV6-5 and TRBJ1-2; 7 positions match TRBD1. From germline, CDR1 is MNHEY and CDR2 SVGAGI. V lost 6 bases, J lost 4 bases, and 11 bases stayed unmatched. The CDR3 loop spans 15 amino acids. CDR3 coding DNA: TGTGCCAGCAGCTCCAAGGACAGGCCTTTCTATGGCTACACCTTC. Translating gives CASSSKDRPFYGYTF.

This rearrangement joins TRBV3-1 (or the pseudogene TRBV3-2) to TRBJ2-1, with TRBD2 matching 11 bases. Germline CDR1 LGHDT, CDR2 YNNKEL (reference sequence). CDR3 length: 16 amino acids. V dropped 3 bases and J dropped 8; count of bases not matched to a gene: 9. The CDR3 DNA is TGTGCCAGCAGCCATCCCACTAGCGGGAGTAGCGATGAGCAGTTCTTC. Translating gives CASSHPTSGSSDEQFF.